This passage covers 30 T cell receptor beta chains from one sample sequenced in a study of cytomegalovirus exposure and HLA in healthy donors. The study ran its PCR with 60 Vbeta and 13 Jbeta primers. Here immunoSEQ multiplex PCR was the method, and the copy in TCRdb shows in-frame clones only, minus some. The table lists 100,000 to 120,000 clones, more than 65% of them singletons. The sample comprised PBMCs. The receptors were gathered from a man between 25 and 39 years old in good health and CMV-seropositive.

The chain recombines TRBV15 with TRBJ2-5, with D tentatively TRBD1 (5 bases). The J call may be wrong; the DNA end is better matched by TRBJ2-7. The germline CDR1 and CDR2 sequences are LNHNV and YYDKDF (reference sequence). This CDR3 spans 15 amino acids. CDR3 amino acids: CATSRGTGPVYEQYF. The DNA of the CDR3 is TGTGCCACCAGCAGAGGAACAGGACCTGTCTACGAGCAGTACTTC.

The chain is built from TRBV10-3 and TRBJ2-3; 9 nucleotides match TRBD2. CDR1 is ENHRY and CDR2 is SYGVKD in the germline V gene. The CDR3 totals 18 residues. Trimming at V came to 3 bases and at J to 4 bases, leaving 14 bases not matched to a gene. CDR3 residues: CAISDLRGGTLGSDTQYF. CDR3 DNA sequence: TGTGCCATCAGTGACTTGCGGGGGGGGACGTTGGGATCAGATACGCAGTATTTT.

The gene calls are TRBV5-1 and TRBJ2-7, with 11 bases aligning to TRBD1. The CDR3 runs to 15 residues. V was pared by 4 bases and J by 2 bases, with 5 bases of the junction left unmatched. Germline CDR1 and CDR2: SGHRS and YFSETQ. The CDR3 here is CASSTPGQGAYEQYF. CDR3 DNA: TGCGCCAGCAGCACGCCGGGACAGGGGGCCTACGAGCAGTACTTC.

The chain combines TRBV9 with TRBJ2-7, with a tentative D call TRBD1 (5 bases). V gave up 2 bases and J gave up 1 base, with 10 bases separating them. Germline V lookup: CDR1 SGDLS, CDR2 YYNGEE. CDR3 length: 14 amino acids. The CDR3 bases are TGTGCCAGCAGCGTTGGGGCAGTTTCCTACGAGCAGTACTTC. This codes for CASSVGAVSYEQYF.

The chain carries TRBV5-1 and TRBJ1-1; D might be TRBD1 (5 bases). V was cut by 7 bases and J by 3 bases, with 22 bases left in between. Germline CDR1 is SGHRS and CDR2 is YFSETQ. The CDR3 extends over 16 amino acids. The CDR3 sequence is CASYQVGGSPYTEAFF. In DNA form, the CDR3 reads TGCGCCAGCTACCAGGTCGGGGGGTCCCCCTACACTGAAGCTTTCTTT.

This clone was seen once. V gene TRBV19 combines with J gene TRBJ1-4; 7 bases are shared with TRBD1. This CDR3 spans 15 amino acids. Trimming took 6 bases from V and 4 from J; bases not matched to a gene: 8. The germline CDR1 and CDR2 sequences are LNHDA and SQIVND (reference sequence). The CDR3 DNA follows: TGTGCCAGTAGAGTCCGGGACAGCTATAATGAAAAACTGTTTTTT. Its protein product is CASRVRDSYNEKLFF.

The gene calls are TRBV5-1 and TRBJ1-2; 11 bases are shared with TRBD1. There are 17 residues in the CDR3. V shed 0 bases, J shed 8 bases, and the junction held 12 bases outside the gene matches. Per germline, CDR1 SGHRS and CDR2 YFSETQ. CDR3 nucleotide sequence: TGCGCCAGCAGCTTGGAAGGAACCCCGGGACAGGGGGACGGCTACACCTTC. This sequence encodes CASSLEGTPGQGDGYTF.

V usage is TRBV10-1 and J usage is TRBJ1-5; 8 nucleotides line up with TRBD1. CDR3 length equals 17 residues. V lost 0 bases to trimming and J lost 2 bases; unmatched junction nucleotides: 6. Germline-derived CDR1 and CDR2 are WNHNN and SYGVQD (reference sequence). CDR3 residues: CASSESPGQGCNQPQHF. As DNA, the CDR3 is TGCGCCAGCAGTGAGTCCCCCGGACAGGGATGCAATCAGCCCCAGCATTTT.

CDR3 sequence: CASSPDRVRYTF. The CDR3 DNA reads as TGTGCCAGCAGCCCAGACAGGGTCCGCTACACCTTC. The chain has TRBV14 and TRBJ1-2; 7 bases are shared with TRBD1. The CDR3 consists of 12 residues. CDR1 SGHDN and CDR2 FVKESK come from the germline V gene. V shed 4 bases and J 9 bases; nucleotides not matched to a gene: 5.

The chain is built from TRBV10-3 and TRBJ1-1, with 8 bases aligning to TRBD1. This CDR3 spans 12 amino acids. Trimming took 6 bases from V and 7 from J; bases not matched to a gene: 4. In germline, CDR1 is ENHRY, CDR2 SYGVKD. CDR3 amino acids: CAISPGTGEAFF. The CDR3 nucleotides read TGTGCCATCAGCCCCGGGACAGGTGAAGCTTTCTTT.

Relative to its sample, this clone is medium-sized. The chain has TRBV4-1 and TRBJ1-2, with 7 bases fitting TRBD1. The V gene's germline CDR1 is MGHRA and CDR2 YSYEKL. The CDR3 sequence is 14 residues long. J gave up 6 bases and V 2 bases, and 6 bases lay outside the gene matches. The CDR3 region is CASSQRDRENGYTF. The CDR3 bases are TGCGCCAGCAGCCAACGAGACAGGGAGAATGGCTACACCTTC.

The chain joins TRBV4-2 to TRBJ1-6; D perhaps matches TRBD1 (5 bases). CDR3 size: 15 residues. Per the germline V gene, CDR1 is LGHNA and CDR2 is YNFKEQ. V was shortened by 0 bases and J by 14 bases, with 17 bases between the two germline ends. The CDR3 region is CASSQDPFGGVTLHF. CDR3 in DNA: TGTGCCAGCAGCCAAGATCCATTCGGGGGTGTGACCCTCCACTTT.

The CDR3 is CASSPEDSSYEQYF. CDR3 DNA: TGTGCCAGCAGCCCAGAGGACAGCTCCTACGAGCAGTACTTC. J is TRBJ2-7 and V is TRBV6-5, with D possibly TRBD1 on 6 matching bases. CDR3 length: 14 residues. CDR1 is MNHEY and CDR2 is SVGAGI in the germline V gene. V lost 6 bases and J 0 bases, leaving 12 bases between the germline ends.

This sequence joins TRBV18 and TRBJ2-5; 9 nucleotides match TRBD1. The germline CDR1 and CDR2 sequences are KGHSH and LQKENI. After removal of 5 bases from V and 3 bases from J, the junction contained 10 bases not matched to a gene. The CDR3 runs 16 residues. The CDR3 DNA reads as TGTGCCAGCTCAGAACCGGGACAGGGCTTCGAAGAGACCCAGTACTTC. Its protein is CASSEPGQGFEETQYF.

The chain employs TRBV19 and TRBJ2-1; 7 bases are shared with TRBD2. Germline lookup yields CDR1 LNHDA and CDR2 SQIVND (reference sequence). Losses at the gene ends were 5 bases for V and 9 bases for J; bases not matched to a gene: 16. The CDR3 runs to 16 residues. CDR3 nucleotide sequence: TGTGCCAGTAGTCCGGACCTAGTGCGCGGGGGAGGTGAGCAGTTCTTC. Protein product: CASSPDLVRGGGEQFF.

The rearrangement links TRBV6-5 to TRBJ1-6; 7 positions agree with TRBD1. Looked up from germline, CDR1 is MNHEY and CDR2 is SVGAGI. This CDR3 is built from 15 residues. V lost 0 bases, J lost 13 bases, and 9 bases stayed unmatched. CDR3 in DNA: TGTGCCAGCAGTTACTCGGGGACAGCAGGAGAGCCCCTCCACTTT. This codes for CASSYSGTAGEPLHF.

Comments on this clone: This CDR3 fails to terminate in the conserved phenylalanine or tryptophan, so it likely reflects a read error. The chain recombines TRBV27 with TRBJ1-1; possibly TRBD1 for D (6 bases). CDR3 length equals 15 residues. V shed 8 bases and J shed 4 bases, with 20 bases lying between them. Germline V CDR1 and CDR2: MNHEY, SMNVEV (reference sequence). For the CDR3, the DNA is TGTGCCAGCGGTGGATACAGGGTTAGAGGCACTGAAGCTTTCCTT. This encodes CASGGYRVRGTEAFL.

V and J are TRBV2 and TRBJ2-6; D is possibly TRBD2 (6 bases). CDR1 and CDR2 (germline): SNHLY, FYNNEI. This CDR3 region has 17 residues. V was shortened by 6 bases and J by 0 bases, with 15 bases between the two germline ends. DNA for the CDR3: TGTGCCAGCAGCTTTGGGACTTTCAGCTCTGGGGCCAACGTCCTGACTTTC. Its protein is CASSFGTFSSGANVLTF.

This clone was recorded a few times. The rearrangement links TRBV27 to TRBJ2-7; 11 bases match TRBD2. The CDR3 loop spans 15 amino acids. Germline V lookup: CDR1 MNHEY, CDR2 SMNVEV (reference sequence). The J segment lost 5 bases and the V segment lost 5 bases, leaving 8 bases of the junction unmatched. The CDR3 sequence: CASSPSSGGANEQYF. In DNA form, the CDR3 reads TGTGCCAGCAGTCCTAGTAGCGGGGGGGCTAACGAGCAGTACTTC.

In nucleotides, the CDR3 is TGTGCCACACGTCGACAGGGGAACTCCTACGAGCAGTACTTC. It encodes CATRRQGNSYEQYF. The gene calls are TRBV27 and TRBJ2-7; 8 nucleotides match TRBD1. Germline V gene data show CDR1 as MNHEY and CDR2 as SMNVEV (reference sequence). The CDR3 sequence is 14 residues long. The V gene end was trimmed by 10 bases and the J gene end by 0 bases; junction bases not matched to a gene: 8.

The chain recombines TRBV30 with TRBJ2-2, with unresolved D. Trimming shortened V by 1 base and J by 6 bases, and 9 bases separated the two germline ends. From germline, CDR1 is GTSNPN and CDR2 SVGIG (reference sequence). The CDR3 has 13 residues. The CDR3 DNA reads TGTGCCTGGAGTGCCCTATCTGCCGGGGAGCTGTTTTTT. Translating gives CAWSALSAGELFF. Supplemented by reference TRBV30 and TRBJ2-2, the full variable domain reads SQTIHQWPATLVQPVGSPLSLECTVEGTSNPNLYWYRQAAGRGLQLLFYSVGIGQISSEVPQNLSASRPQDRQFILSSKKLLLSDSGFYLCAWSALSAGELFFGEGSRLTVL.

V and J are TRBV2 and TRBJ1-2; D gene unclear. Germline CDR1 is SNHLY and CDR2 is FYNNEI. V was trimmed by 2 bases and J by 4 bases, leaving 17 bases between them. CDR3 length: 16 amino acids. The CDR3: CASSEFREPGIYGYTF. The CDR3 nucleotides read TGTGCCAGCAGTGAATTCCGGGAACCCGGGATCTATGGCTACACCTTC.

For this clone: This sample includes further DNA sequences coding for the same CDR3. The rearrangement links TRBV25-1 to TRBJ1-6, with 8 positions matching TRBD1. The germline gives CDR1 MGHDK, CDR2 SYGVNS. V lost 6 bases, J lost 0 bases, and 7 bases stayed unmatched. The CDR3 loop spans 17 amino acids. CDR3 region: CASRKGTGGSYNSPLHF. Here the CDR3 DNA reads TGTGCCAGCAGGAAGGGAACAGGGGGCTCCTATAATTCACCCCTCCACTTT.

CDR3 sequence reads: CASSSLLRPSYEQYF. DNA of the CDR3: TGTGCCAGCAGCTCCCTTTTGCGCCCATCCTACGAGCAGTACTTC. The rearrangement links TRBV5-6 to TRBJ2-7; D call uncertain. This CDR3 comprises 15 residues. Deletions cut 3 bases from V and 1 base from J, with 14 bases between. CDR1 and CDR2 (germline): SGHDT, YYEEEE. Full variable domain (rest looked up from reference TRBV5-6 and TRBJ2-7): DAGVTQSPTHLIKTRGQQVTLRCSPKSGHDTVSWYQQALGQGPQFIFQYYEEEERQRGNFPDRFSGHQFPNYSSELNVNALLLGDSALYLCASSSLLRPSYEQYFGPGTRLTVT.

This clone was counted once. The chain links TRBV4-1 to TRBJ2-7; 8 bases map to TRBD1. This CDR3 spans 14 amino acids. The J segment lost 1 base and the V segment lost 4 bases, leaving 3 bases of the junction unmatched. The germline V gene encodes CDR1 MGHRA and CDR2 YSYEKL. In DNA form, the CDR3 reads TGCGCCAGCAGCCTTACAGGGGGTTCCTACGAGCAGTACTTC. It translates to CASSLTGGSYEQYF.

The chain combines TRBV13 with TRBJ1-4; possible D gene TRBD1, 5 bases. The length of the CDR3 is 16 residues. The germline V gene has CDR1 PRHDT and CDR2 FYEKMQ (reference sequence). Trimming took off 6 bases at V and 5 bases at J, with 19 bases between the two ends. The CDR3 loop is CASRTYKGEINEKLFF. In DNA, the CDR3 is TGTGCCAGCAGAACCTACAAAGGGGAAATAAATGAAAAACTGTTTTTT.

The chain carries TRBV5-1 and TRBJ2-7; D ambiguous. Germline loops: CDR1 SGHRS, CDR2 YFSETQ. CDR3 size: 15 residues. Trimming stripped 0 bases from V and 2 bases from J, with 12 bases between. Written as DNA, the CDR3 is TGCGCCAGCAGCTTGGTGATTAGCAGTACCTACGAGCAGTACTTC. Protein: CASSLVISSTYEQYF.

CDR3 protein: CASSNRGGGAAYNEQFF. In nucleotides, the CDR3 is TGTGCCAGCAGCAACAGGGGCGGGGGGGCCGCCTACAATGAGCAGTTCTTC. This chain uses TRBV14 with TRBJ2-1; TRBD2 agrees at 9 bases. The CDR3 runs 17 residues. V was clipped by 5 bases and J by 2 bases; unmatched bases: 10. Germline assignment: CDR1 SGHDN and CDR2 FVKESK.

This chain links TRBV19 with TRBJ2-7; a weak D match, TRBD1 (5 bases). CDR1 and CDR2 from the germline V gene are LNHDA and SQIVND (reference sequence). The V end lost 6 bases, the J end lost 3 bases, and 9 bases lay between the germline ends. The CDR3 contains 12 residues. Here the CDR3 reads CASSTGNYEQYF. As DNA, the CDR3 is TGTGCCAGTAGCACAGGAAACTACGAGCAGTACTTC.

The V and J genes are TRBV15 and TRBJ2-5; D is perhaps TRBD1 (5 bases). Near its end, the DNA agrees better with TRBJ2-7, so the J call may be wrong. The CDR3 extends over 13 amino acids. Germline V CDR1 and CDR2: LNHNV, YYDKDF (reference sequence). CDR3 bases: TGTGCCACCAGCAGACAGGGTTCGTACGAGCAGTACTTC. It encodes CATSRQGSYEQYF.